Shown below are 21 T cell receptor beta chains from a single sample sequenced in a study of T cell clonality in common variable immunodeficiency. Method: immunoSEQ multiplex PCR; TCRdb's copy keeps in-frame clones and lacks some. Observed are tens of thousands of clones, no singletons, with the top ten taking approximately 4.7%. The specimen was peripheral blood mononuclear cells. The receptor set was obtained from a person between 18 and 75 years old in good health.

Concerning this clone itself: The read is 3 residues too short to cover the CDR3 end, so that end is filled in from the germline J gene. The chain has TRBV27 and TRBJ2-7, with TRBD2 matching 9 bases. The V segment lost 8 bases and the J segment 3 bases; nucleotides outside the gene matches: 11. The CDR3 contains 15 residues. The germline CDR1 and CDR2 sequences are MNHEY and SMNVEV (reference sequence). The DNA read from the CDR3 is TGTGCCAGCTGGCTAGCGGGGCCAGGGATCTACGAG. Translation gives CASWLAGPGIYE. The full CDR3 protein is CASWLAGPGIYEQYF.

This clone was counted at least ten times. The read ends 3 residues early relative to the CDR3; the germline J gene fills the gap. The rearrangement uses TRBV5-6 and TRBJ2-7, with TRBD2 matching 11 bases. CDR1 is SGHDT and CDR2 is YYEEEE in the germline V gene. The junction had 3 bases not matched to a gene; V was cut back by 2 bases and J by 2 bases. The CDR3 has 15 amino acids. The covered CDR3 bases are TGTGCCAGCAGCTTTCGACTAGCGGGAACCTACGAG. It translates to CASSFRLAGTYE. The complete CDR3 sequence is CASSFRLAGTYEQYF.

This clone appeared many times. The read gets to within 3 residues of the CDR3 end, and the germline J gene fills in the rest. V and J are TRBV2 and TRBJ2-3; 8 bases match TRBD2. V shed 10 bases and J 3 bases; nucleotides not matched to a gene: 9. This CDR3 is 14 amino acids long. The germline V gene has CDR1 SNHLY and CDR2 FYNNEI. The CDR3 reads CANQRESMTDTQYF. The sequenced CDR3 bases are TGTGCCAACCAGCGGGAGAGTATGACAGATACG.

This clone was observed many times. The read halts 3 residues ahead of the CDR3 end, with the missing end drawn from the germline J gene. J is TRBJ2-7 and V is TRBV19; 7 positions match TRBD1. V was clipped by 3 bases and J by 6 bases; unmatched bases: 14. Looked up from germline, CDR1 is LNHDA and CDR2 is SQIVND (reference sequence). The CDR3 runs 16 residues. The CDR3 loop is CASSMGDSLLWSEQYF. CDR3 DNA, as far as it was read: TGTGCCAGTAGTATGGGGGACAGCCTTTTGTGGAGCGAG.

This clone was found a few times. The read gets to within 3 residues of the CDR3 end, and the germline J gene fills in the rest. The chain is built from TRBV7-8 and TRBJ2-1, with D unclear. The germline V gene encodes CDR1 SGHVS and CDR2 FQNEAQ. Between the trimmed V and J ends, which lost 5 bases and 2 bases, there was a span of 13 bases. This CDR3 contains 15 residues. The CDR3: CASSPRGAPYNEQFF. The sequenced part of the CDR3 DNA is TGTGCCAGCAGCCCCCGTGGAGCGCCCTACAATGAG.

Concerning this clone: The CDR3 end lies 3 residues beyond the end of the read and is filled in from the germline J gene. This chain connects TRBV5-1 to TRBJ1-2, with TRBD1 identical over 8 bases. Germline V gives CDR1 SGHRS, CDR2 YFSETQ. The CDR3 sequence is 15 residues long. V dropped 2 bases and J dropped 0; count of bases not matched to a gene: 3. The DNA read from the CDR3 is TGCGCCAGCAGCTTTCAGGGGGCCTCTAACTATGGC. Amino acids: CASSFQGASNYG. The entire CDR3 reads CASSFQGASNYGYTF.

This clone appeared many times. The CDR3 end is not reached by the read, which stops 3 residues before it; the germline J gene fills it in. This rearrangement joins TRBV30 to TRBJ2-5, with 12 bases lining up with TRBD2. The CDR3 consists of 14 residues. The J segment lost 2 bases and the V segment lost 7 bases, leaving 5 bases of the junction unmatched. The germline CDR1 and CDR2 sequences are GTSNPN and SVGIG (reference sequence). The covered CDR3 bases are TGTGCCTCATCGGGACTAGCGGGTCAAGAGACC. Translated, it gives CASSGLAGQET. The entire CDR3 reads CASSGLAGQETQYF.

This clone was recorded many times. The read comes to an end 3 residues before the CDR3 does, leaving the germline J gene to fill in the end. The V gene is TRBV20-1, the J gene TRBJ2-5; TRBD2 matches 9 bases. Germline assignment: CDR1 DFQATT and CDR2 SNEGSKA (reference sequence). V trimming: 6 bases; J trimming: 5 bases; junction bases outside the gene matches: 7. The CDR3 has 13 amino acids. The CDR3 spells CSARLAGKETQYF. The sequenced CDR3 bases are TGCAGTGCAAGGCTAGCGGGGAAGGAGACC.

Many counts were recorded for this clone. The read comes to an end 3 residues before the CDR3 does, leaving the germline J gene to fill in the end. The chain is built from TRBV10-3 and TRBJ2-7; 8 positions agree with TRBD1. The CDR3 consists of 14 residues. Germline trimming cut 4 bases from V and 4 bases from J; bases unmatched to any gene: 6. Per the germline V gene, CDR1 is ENHRY and CDR2 is SYGVKD. CDR3 sequence: CAISGQTGGYEQYF. The covered CDR3 bases are TGTGCCATCAGTGGGCAAACAGGGGGGTACGAG.

This clone occurred many times. The read is 3 residues too short to cover the CDR3 end, so that end is filled in from the germline J gene. V is TRBV19 and J is TRBJ1-1, with D uncertain. The CDR3 is made up of 12 amino acids. V lost 10 bases to trimming and J lost 3 bases, with 12 bases between them. Per germline, CDR1 LNHDA and CDR2 SQIVND (reference sequence). The sequenced CDR3 bases are TGTGCCACCGAAGGGCTCTACACTGAA. Translated: CATEGLYTE. The CDR3, in full, reads CATEGLYTEAFF.

A few counts support this clone. The CDR3 extends 3 residues past the end of the read, so its final part is completed from the germline J gene. V and J are TRBV20-1 and TRBJ2-5, with 16 nucleotides matching TRBD2. CDR3 size: 17 residues. V was clipped by 5 bases and J by 5 bases; unmatched bases: 11. CDR1 and CDR2 (germline): DFQATT, SNEGSKA (reference sequence). CDR3 DNA, as far as it was read: TGCAGTGCTCCGCCGCCGGGACTAGCGGGAGGGGGGGAGACC. Translation: CSAPPPGLAGGGET. The full CDR3 protein is CSAPPPGLAGGGETQYF.

This clone has ten or more counts. The read halts 3 residues ahead of the CDR3 end, with the missing end drawn from the germline J gene. The J gene is TRBJ1-1, the V gene TRBV7-3, with 7 bases identical to TRBD1. CDR3 length: 14 residues. J was trimmed by 7 bases and V by 5 bases; bases with no gene match: 10. From germline, CDR1 is SGHTA and CDR2 FQGTGA. The CDR3 protein is CASSLRGSGNEAFF. CDR3 DNA (partial): TGTGCCAGCAGCCTCAGGGGGTCAGGGAATGAA. Using reference TRBV7-3 and TRBJ1-1 for the parts outside the CDR3, the full variable domain is GAGVSQTPSNKVTEKGKYVELRCDPISGHTALYWYRQSLGQGPEFLIYFQGTGAADDSGLPNDRFFAVRPEGSVSTLKIQRTERGDSAVYLCASSLRGSGNEAFFGQGTRLTVV.

This clone was found many times. Read coverage stops 3 residues before the CDR3 terminus; the germline J gene supplies the remainder. This chain links TRBV4-2 with TRBJ1-2; D possibly corresponds to TRBD1 (6 bases). Trimming stripped 0 bases from V and 6 bases from J, with 14 bases between. Germline assignment: CDR1 LGHNA and CDR2 YNFKEQ. The CDR3 has 15 residues. The sequenced part of the CDR3 DNA is TGTGCCAGCAGCCAAGAGCCCCGGGGGGCGGATGGC. Amino acid sequence: CASSQEPRGADG. The entire CDR3 protein reads CASSQEPRGADGYTF.

This clone was seen ten or more times. The observed sequence ends 3 residues before the CDR3 terminus, with the missing tail filled in from the germline J gene. The rearrangement uses TRBV7-8 and TRBJ1-2, with D tentatively TRBD1 (5 bases). The CDR3 consists of 15 residues. CDR1 is SGHVS and CDR2 is FQNEAQ in the germline V gene. V lost 3 bases and J lost 4, with 15 bases in between. The CDR3 DNA, read in part, is TGTGCCAGCAGCTTTTGGGGGGAGAATGCCTATGGC. Residues: CASSFWGENAYG. The whole CDR3 is CASSFWGENAYGYTF.

This clone was counted at least ten times. The DNA read from the CDR3 is TGCAGTGCCTTAGCGGGAGATAACATT. Its translation is CSALAGDNI. The full CDR3 is CSALAGDNIQYF. The genes are TRBV20-1 and TRBJ2-4, with TRBD2 matching 9 bases. The read ends 3 residues before the CDR3 terminus; that terminus is restored from the germline J gene. J was trimmed by 7 bases and V by 6 bases; bases with no gene match: 4. CDR1 DFQATT and CDR2 SNEGSKA come from the germline V gene (reference sequence). The CDR3 covers 12 residues.

This clone was recorded at least ten times. The CDR3 goes on 3 residues after the read ends, and that part is filled in from the germline J gene. The rearrangement uses TRBV20-1 and TRBJ2-1; 9 bases align to TRBD2. The CDR3 has 16 residues. CDR1 and CDR2 from the germline V gene are DFQATT and SNEGSKA (reference sequence). The trim removed 3 bases at V and 4 bases at J, leaving 10 bases unmatched. The CDR3: CSASKSSSGVYNEQFF. The sequenced part of the CDR3 DNA is TGCAGTGCTAGTAAATCCTCTAGCGGGGTATACAATGAG.

This clone was detected ten times or more. The read falls 3 residues short of the CDR3 end, and the missing part is taken from the germline J gene. The chain links TRBV30 to TRBJ1-2; 8 bases agree with TRBD1. The CDR3 consists of 12 residues. Germline lookup yields CDR1 GTSNPN and CDR2 SVGIG (reference sequence). The V segment lost 5 bases and the J segment 6 bases; nucleotides outside the gene matches: 5. The CDR3 loop reads CAWAQGADGYTF. CDR3 DNA, as far as it was read: TGTGCCTGGGCCCAGGGGGCAGATGGC.

A few counts support this clone. The CDR3 end falls 3 residues outside the read, so it is completed with the germline J gene. The chain recombines TRBV20-1 with TRBJ2-7; perhaps TRBD1 as D (5 bases). The CDR3 contains 15 residues. Trimming took off 0 bases at V and 5 bases at J, with 17 bases between the two ends. Germline CDR1 reads DFQATT; CDR2 reads SNEGSKA (reference sequence). The CDR3 reads CSARDFWTQGDEQYF. The CDR3 DNA, read in part, is TGCAGTGCTAGAGATTTCTGGACCCAAGGGGACGAG.

This clone was counted ten times or more. The read ends 3 residues before the CDR3 terminus; that terminus is restored from the germline J gene. The chain is built from TRBV5-1 and TRBJ2-7; 8 positions agree with TRBD1. The CDR3 is 16 amino acids. CDR1 is SGHRS and CDR2 is YFSETQ in the germline V gene. Trimming cost V 7 bases and J 2 bases; bases outside gene matches: 14. CDR3 DNA, as far as it was read: TGCGCCAGCGCCGGAGGGCCGGGACAGGAAGCCTACGAG. As protein: CASAGGPGQEAYE. The whole CDR3 is CASAGGPGQEAYEQYF. Filled out from reference TRBV5-1 and TRBJ2-7, the complete variable domain reads KAGVTQTPRYLIKTRGQQVTLSCSPISGHRSVSWYQQTPGQGLQFLFEYFSETQRNKGNFPGRFSGRQFSNSRSEMNVSTLELGDSALYLCASAGGPGQEAYEQYFGPGTRLTVT.

This clone was detected a few times. Read sequence stops 3 residues before the CDR3 end, and the germline J gene provides the missing end. The chain is built from TRBV2 and TRBJ2-2; possible D gene TRBD1, 5 bases. Germline V gene data show CDR1 as SNHLY and CDR2 as FYNNEI. The length of the CDR3 is 17 residues. Partial CDR3 DNA: TGTGCCAGCAGTGAACGGTTACCGGTAACTGGGGCCAACGTG. As protein: CASSERLPVTGANV. The complete CDR3 reads CASSERLPVTGANVLFF.

This clone was recorded at least ten times. The DNA read from the CDR3 is TGTGCTGCGGGGGGGGAGGGCGCCTACGAG. Encoded protein: CAAGGEGAYE. The whole CDR3 is CAAGGEGAYEQYF. The J gene is TRBJ2-7, the V gene TRBV30, with TRBD2 matching over 9 bases. From the germline J gene comes the end of the CDR3, since the read stops 3 residues before it. The CDR3 totals 13 residues. Germline loops: CDR1 GTSNPN, CDR2 SVGIG (reference sequence). Using reference TRBV30 and TRBJ2-7 for the parts outside the CDR3, the full variable domain is SQTIHQWPATLVQPVGSPLSLECTVEGTSNPNLYWYRQAAGRGLQLLFYSVGIGQISSEVPQNLSASRPQDRQFILSSKKLLLSDSGFYLCAAGGEGAYEQYFGPGTRLTVT.